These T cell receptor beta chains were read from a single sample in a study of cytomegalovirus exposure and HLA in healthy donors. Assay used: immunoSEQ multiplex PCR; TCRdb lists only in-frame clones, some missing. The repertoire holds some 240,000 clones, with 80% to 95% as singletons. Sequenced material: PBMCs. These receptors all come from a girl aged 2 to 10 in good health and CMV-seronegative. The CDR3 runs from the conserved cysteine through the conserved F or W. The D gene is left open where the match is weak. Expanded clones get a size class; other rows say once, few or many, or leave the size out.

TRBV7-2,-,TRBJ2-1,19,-,TGTGCCAGCAGCTTAGCCCTCAACCCGGGAGTGGGCTCCTACAATGAGCAGTTCTTC,CASSLALNPGVGSYNEQFF
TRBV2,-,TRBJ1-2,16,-,TGTGCCAGCAGGGTCGTCACCTCCGGGACAAACTATGGCTACACCTTC,CASRVVTSGTNYGYTF
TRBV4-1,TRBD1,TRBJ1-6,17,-,TGCGCCAGCAGCCTACAAGGGACAGGGGGCTATAATTCACCCCTCCACTTT,CASSLQGTGGYNSPLHF
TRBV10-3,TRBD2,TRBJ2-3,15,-,TGTGCCATCAGTGGGACTAGCGGGGGGGCAGATACGCAGTATTTT,CAISGTSGGADTQYF
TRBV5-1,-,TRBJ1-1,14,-,TGCGCCAGCACCCAGGACACCCTGAACACTGAAGCTTTCTTT,CASTQDTLNTEAFF
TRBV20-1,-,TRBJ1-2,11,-,TGCAGTGCCCCTCTCCTGTATGGCTACACCTTC,CSAPLLYGYTF
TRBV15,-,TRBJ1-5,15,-,TGTGCCACCAGCAGCTTGGGCCAGGGAAATCAGCCCCAGCATTTT,CATSSLGQGNQPQHF
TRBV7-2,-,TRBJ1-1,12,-,TGTGCCAGCAGCTTCCTCAGGGCTGAAGCTTTCTTT,CASSFLRAEAFF
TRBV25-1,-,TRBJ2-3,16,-,TGTGCCAGCAGTGAATATGGACAAGGAAACACAGATACGCAGTATTTT,CASSEYGQGNTDTQYF
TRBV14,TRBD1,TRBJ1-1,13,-,TGTGCCAGCAGTCCAGGGGGCGCGACTGAAGCTTTCTTT,CASSPGGATEAFF
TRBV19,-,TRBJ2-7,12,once,TGTGCCAGTAGTAGCGAAACCTACGAGCAGTACTTC,CASSSETYEQYF
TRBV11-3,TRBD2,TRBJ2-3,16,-,TGTGCCAGCAGCCCAGGGACTAGCGGAGGGACAGATACGCAGTATTTT,CASSPGTSGGTDTQYF
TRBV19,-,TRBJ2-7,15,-,TGTGCCAGTAGTTGGAGACAGCAAGCCAACTACGAGCAGTACTTC,CASSWRQQANYEQYF
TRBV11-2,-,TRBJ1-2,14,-,TGTGCCTCCGGGGGGGATCCGGTTAGGTATGGCTACACCTTC,CASGGDPVRYGYTF
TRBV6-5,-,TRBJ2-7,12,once,TGTGCCAGCACCGGACAGAACTACGAGCAGTACTTC,CASTGQNYEQYF
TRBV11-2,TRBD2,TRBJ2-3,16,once,TGTGCCAGCAGCTTGTCCCCGGCTAGCGGGAGCTATACGCAGTATTTT,CASSLSPASGSYTQYF
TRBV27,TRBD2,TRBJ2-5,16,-,TGTGCCAGCACCCCCATCGCTAGCGGGGGCCAAGAGACCCAGTACTTC,CASTPIASGGQETQYF